Following are 3 T cell receptor beta chains from one sample sequenced in a study of response to subunit inactivated influenza vaccine. TCRdb re-analysed the RT-PCR reads in MiXCR, keeping a single row per CDR3 protein. Here the sample spans 800,000 or so distinct CDR3 sequences, approximately 21% being singletons. Sequencing used PBMCs from blood, obtained roughly 5 days after vaccination. The receptors originated from a middle-aged man who received an inactivated influenza vaccine.

This chain connects TRBV18 to TRBJ2-5; no definite D call. This CDR3 contains 14 residues. Germline V lookup: CDR1 KGHSH, CDR2 LQKENI. Deletions cut 6 bases from V and 5 bases from J, with 16 bases between. CDR3 nucleotides: TGTGCCAGCTCGTCACGAACTCTGGGGGAGACCCAGTACTTC. This codes for CASSSRTLGETQYF.

Ten or more counts support this clonotype. V usage is TRBV5-1 and J usage is TRBJ1-6; D gene unclear. The CDR3 has 16 residues. Between the trimmed V and J ends, which lost 1 base and 1 base, there was a span of 9 bases. From germline, CDR1 is SGHRS and CDR2 YFSETQ. The CDR3 region is CASSLRGESYNSPLHF. The CDR3 DNA is TGCGCCAGCAGCTTGCGGGGAGAATCCTATAATTCACCCCTCCACTTT.

This clonotype was observed at least ten times. This sequence joins TRBV5-1 and TRBJ2-1; D possibly corresponds to TRBD2 (6 bases). The length of the CDR3 is 14 residues. From germline, CDR1 is SGHRS and CDR2 YFSETQ. V dropped 4 bases and J dropped 8 bases, with 16 bases sitting between them. CDR3 nucleotides: TGCGCCAGCAGCCCCGGACTAATGCACGATGAGCAGTTCTTC. This encodes CASSPGLMHDEQFF.